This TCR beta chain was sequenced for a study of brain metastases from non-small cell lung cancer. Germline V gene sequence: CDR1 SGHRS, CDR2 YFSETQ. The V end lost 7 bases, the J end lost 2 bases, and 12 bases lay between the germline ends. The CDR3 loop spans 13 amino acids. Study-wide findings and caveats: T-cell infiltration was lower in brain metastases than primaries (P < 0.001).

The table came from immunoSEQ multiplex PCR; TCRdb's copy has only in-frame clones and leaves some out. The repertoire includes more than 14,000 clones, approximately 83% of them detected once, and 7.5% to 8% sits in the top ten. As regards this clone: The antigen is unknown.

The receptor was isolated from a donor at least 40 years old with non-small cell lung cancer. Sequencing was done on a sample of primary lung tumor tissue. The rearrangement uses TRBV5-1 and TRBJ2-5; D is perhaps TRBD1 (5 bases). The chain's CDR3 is CASRKGEQETQYF. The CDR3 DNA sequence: TGCGCCAGCCGGAAAGGGGAACAAGAGACCCAGTACTTC. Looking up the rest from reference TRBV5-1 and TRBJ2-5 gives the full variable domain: KAGVTQTPRYLIKTRGQQVTLSCSPISGHRSVSWYQQTPGQGLQFLFEYFSETQRNKGNFPGRFSGRQFSNSRSEMNVSTLELGDSALYLCASRKGEQETQYFGPGTRLLVL.